This T cell receptor (beta chain) is from a study of a mutant IDH1 vaccine in newly diagnosed glioma. Study-wide background: Of treated patients, approximately 62% were men and roughly 38% women, averaging roughly 37 years. Earlier treatment was radiotherapy, temozolomide, or both, with most getting both.

Clones were read by immunoSEQ multiplex PCR, and TCRdb kept only the in-frame ones, dropping some. The data show some 51,000 clones, over 75% seen once. Note on this clone: Its cognate antigen is unknown.

Points from the study as a whole: Changes in top peripheral clonotypes did not appear linked to pseudoprogression.

Time point defined: week 5, during vaccination. Every vaccination contained 300 ug of the mutant IDH1 20-mer peptide and was paired with topical imiquimod. This CDR3 has 15 amino acids. Germline V CDR1 and CDR2: GTSNPN, SVGIG (reference sequence). The V segment lost 8 bases and the J segment 1 base; nucleotides outside the gene matches: 12. This TCR was sampled from a man between 45 and 60 years old with glioma. The V call is TRBV30, the J call TRBJ1-1; TRBD1 agrees at 8 bases. The sequencing here drew on PBMCs, taken from a glioma patient whose treatment included an IDH1 peptide vaccine. The chain's CDR3 is CARGGQGASNTEAFF. CDR3 coding DNA: TGTGCCAGGGGGGGGCAGGGGGCGTCGAACACTGAAGCTTTCTTT. Supplemented by reference TRBV30 and TRBJ1-1, the full variable domain reads SQTIHQWPATLVQPVGSPLSLECTVEGTSNPNLYWYRQAAGRGLQLLFYSVGIGQISSEVPQNLSASRPQDRQFILSSKKLLLSDSGFYLCARGGQGASNTEAFFGQGTRLTVV.